The clone carrying this TCR beta chain has more than one count but fewer than ten. This sample was taken from a study of response to subunit inactivated influenza vaccine. The CDR3 spans 15 residues. The V end was cut by 2 bases, the J end by 3 bases, with 12 bases between. CDR1 and CDR2 (germline): LGHNA, YSLEER. TCRdb passed the RT-PCR reads through MiXCR, listing each CDR3 protein once. The table records over 650,000 distinct CDR3 sequences, roughly 20% of them present only once. This TCR came from a man aged 50-59 years who received an inactivated influenza vaccine. The chain recombines TRBV4-3 with TRBJ2-3; D is unclear. The material was PBMCs from blood, obtained 5 days after vaccination. The CDR3, as DNA: TGCGCCAGCAGCCAACGTAGGGATTGGACAGATACGCAGTATTTT. Translating it yields CASSQRRDWTDTQYF.